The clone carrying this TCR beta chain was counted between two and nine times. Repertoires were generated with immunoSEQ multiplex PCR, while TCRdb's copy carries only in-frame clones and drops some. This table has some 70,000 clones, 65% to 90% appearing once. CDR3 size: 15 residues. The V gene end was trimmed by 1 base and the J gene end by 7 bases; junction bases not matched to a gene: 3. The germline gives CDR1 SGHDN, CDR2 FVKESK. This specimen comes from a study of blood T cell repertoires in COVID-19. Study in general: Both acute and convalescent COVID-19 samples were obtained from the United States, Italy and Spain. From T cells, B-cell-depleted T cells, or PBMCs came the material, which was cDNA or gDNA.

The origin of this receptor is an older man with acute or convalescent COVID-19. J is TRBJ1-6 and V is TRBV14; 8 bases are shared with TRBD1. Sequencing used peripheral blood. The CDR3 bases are TGTGCCAGCAGCCAAGGACAGGGGCGGAATTCACCCCTCCACTTT. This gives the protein CASSQGQGRNSPLHF.